The 11 T cell receptor beta chains below were found in one sample sequenced in a study of T cell responses to AZD1222 COVID-19 vaccine. Clones were sequenced by immunoSEQ multiplex PCR, and TCRdb holds only the in-frame ones, with some missing. The sample has 95,000 to 100,000 clones, more than 90% seen once. Sample: peripheral blood, taken on day 0 of AZD1222 vaccination. The receptors stem from an adult in good health.

The chain joins TRBV4-2 to TRBJ2-2; maybe TRBD1 (6 bases). The CDR3 totals 13 residues. Germline V gives CDR1 LGHNA, CDR2 YNFKEQ. V gave up 2 bases and J gave up 6 bases, with 7 bases separating them. Here the CDR3 DNA reads TGTGCCAGCAGCCAACAGGGGCCCGGGGAGCTGTTTTTT. It specifies CASSQQGPGELFF.

This chain links TRBV3-1 (or the pseudogene TRBV3-2) with TRBJ1-1, with a possible D match to TRBD1 (6 bases). This CDR3 has 14 residues. CDR1 is LGHDT and CDR2 is YNNKEL in the germline V gene (reference sequence). Trimming stripped 4 bases from V and 1 base from J, with 10 bases between. The chain's CDR3 is CASSRTAENTEAFF. The CDR3 bases are TGTGCCAGCAGCCGGACAGCAGAGAACACTGAAGCTTTCTTT.

The chain employs TRBV5-4 and TRBJ1-1; possibly TRBD1 for D (6 bases). The V end lost 4 bases, the J end lost 5 bases, and 18 bases lay between the germline ends. The CDR3 consists of 15 residues. The germline V gene has CDR1 SGHNT and CDR2 YYREEE (reference sequence). CDR3 amino acids: CASSREQGPKTEAFF. The CDR3 DNA is TGTGCCAGCAGCCGGGAACAGGGCCCTAAGACTGAAGCTTTCTTT.

This chain links TRBV7-5 with TRBJ1-5; TRBD1, as called in the table, went unchecked against the DNA. TRBV7-5 is listed as a pseudogene. This CDR3 is 17 amino acids long. The CDR3 coding sequence is TGTGCCAGAAGCTCCTGCACAGGGGGCGCTTGCAATCAGCCCCAGCATTTT. The encoded protein is CARSSCTGGACNQPQHF.

This chain links TRBV27 with TRBJ2-1; 9 bases line up with TRBD2. The germline V gene has CDR1 MNHEY and CDR2 SMNVEV (reference sequence). The CDR3 totals 15 residues. With V trimmed by 7 bases and J by 8 bases, 12 bases remained unmatched. CDR3 sequence: CASKSQGLARDEQFF. The CDR3 DNA sequence: TGTGCCAGCAAAAGCCAGGGACTAGCAAGGGATGAGCAGTTCTTC.

The J gene is TRBJ2-5, the V gene TRBV2; no clear D. CDR1 is SNHLY and CDR2 is FYNNEI in the germline V gene. CDR3 length: 12 residues. V lost 6 bases to trimming and J lost 4 bases, with 9 bases between them. CDR3 protein: CASSARGETQYF. The CDR3 coding sequence is TGTGCCAGCAGCGCCCGAGGAGAGACCCAGTACTTC.

The rearrangement uses TRBV19 and TRBJ1-1; 7 bases match TRBD1. V lost 7 bases, J lost 4 bases, and 6 bases stayed unmatched. The CDR3 has 13 residues. CDR1 is LNHDA, CDR2 SQIVND, per germline (reference sequence). The CDR3 nucleotides are TGTGCCAGTATAAAACAGGGGACCACTGAAGCTTTCTTT. This sequence encodes CASIKQGTTEAFF.

V is TRBV11-2 and J is TRBJ2-7; the match to TRBD2 covers 14 bases. V shed 5 bases and J 0 bases; nucleotides not matched to a gene: 9. Germline V gives CDR1 SGHAT, CDR2 FQNNGV. This CDR3 has 18 amino acids. CDR3 in amino acids: CASSKGLAGGQFSYEQYF. The CDR3 nucleotides are TGTGCCAGCAGCAAAGGACTAGCGGGGGGCCAATTCTCCTACGAGCAGTACTTC.

V gene TRBV5-8 combines with J gene TRBJ1-4; 9 bases fit TRBD1. The CDR3 contains 15 residues. Germline V gene lookup returns CDR1 SGHTS and CDR2 YDEGEE. The ends lost 4 bases at V and 8 bases at J; junction bases unmatched: 9. CDR3 nucleotides: TGTGCCAGCAGCCCCCGGACAGGGGTTTGGGAAAAACTGTTTTTT. Protein: CASSPRTGVWEKLFF. Variable domain in full (rest from reference TRBV5-8 and TRBJ1-4): EAGVTQSPTHLIKTRGQQATLRCSPISGHTSVYWYQQALGLGLQFLLWYDEGEERNRGNFPPRFSGRQFPNYSSELNVNALELEDSALYLCASSPRTGVWEKLFFGSGTQLSVL.

This clone has more than one count but fewer than ten. CDR3: CASSHSGENTIYF. The DNA of the CDR3 is TGTGCCAGCAGTCACTCAGGGGAAAACACCATATATTTT. The V and J genes are TRBV2 and TRBJ1-3, with D perhaps TRBD1 (6 bases). This CDR3 is 13 amino acids long. Germline V lookup: CDR1 SNHLY, CDR2 FYNNEI. Trimming cost V 5 bases and J 6 bases, with 11 bases left between them.

This clone was detected only once. V is TRBV4-1 and J is TRBJ2-2; 12 nucleotides align to TRBD2. CDR1 and CDR2 from the germline V gene are MGHRA and YSYEKL. With V trimmed by 6 bases and J by 0 bases, 17 bases remained unmatched. The CDR3 is made up of 21 amino acids. CDR3 DNA sequence: TGCGCCAGCAGGCGAGATCCCTCCGGGACTAGCGGGTACACGAACACCGGGGAGCTGTTTTTT. Translation: CASRRDPSGTSGYTNTGELFF.